This paragraph reports one TCR beta chain. The CDR3 has 17 residues. V was clipped by 4 bases and J by 5 bases; unmatched bases: 16. CDR1 is SGDLS, CDR2 YYNGEE, per germline. The entry originates in a study of shared clonotypes between healthy human individuals. Investigators divided CD4+ cells into CD45RA+ naive and CD45RA-negative memory subsets. The assay was immunoSEQ multiplex PCR, and TCRdb's table has in-frame clones only and misses some. This sample carries about 1.5 million clones, about 98% of them seen once, and the ten largest clones take less than 0.55%. What was sequenced was naive CD4+ T cells sorted from blood. Indicated subset: CD45RA+ positively selected. This sequence originates from a young man in good health. The genes are TRBV9 and TRBJ2-3, with 7 bases aligning to TRBD2. The CDR3 here is CASSPALWAGEQDTQYF. DNA of the CDR3: TGTGCCAGCAGCCCAGCGCTGTGGGCGGGAGAGCAAGATACGCAGTATTTT.